This TCR beta chain emerged from a study of T cell responses to AZD1222 COVID-19 vaccine. General study results and limits: Spike-wide vaccine-associated CD4 TCRs dominated at 160-218 and 743-854. Without day 14 samples, only post-peak T cell repertoires were studied.

Germline loops: CDR1 SGHVS, CDR2 FQNEAQ. Trimming removed 3 bases from V and 3 bases from J, with 11 bases in between. The CDR3 consists of 14 residues. The method was immunoSEQ multiplex PCR; TCRdb's version includes in-frame clones alone and lacks a portion of them. The data hold 110,000 or so clones, with about 91% observed a single time. A remark on this clone: Its specificity is not known.

The starting material was peripheral blood, obtained 28 days after the second AZD1222 dose. This chain links TRBV7-8 with TRBJ1-1, with D perhaps TRBD1 (6 bases). The sequence came from an adult who received the AZD1222 COVID-19 vaccine. Here the CDR3 DNA reads TGTGCCAGCAGCTTCAACCCAGGGGACACTGAAGCTTTCTTT. Amino acid sequence: CASSFNPGDTEAFF.